This T cell receptor beta chain was recovered during a study of blood T cell repertoires in COVID-19. In the source study's methods: Using reference gene primer amplification, nucleated cell counts were estimated. The protocol was immunoSEQ multiplex PCR, while the TCRdb copy is restricted to in-frame clones and leaves out a portion. V and J calls and clone size are given by that table; D and trimming were obtained from the DNA. The sample lists about 89,000 clones, around 80% occurring once. Germline V lookup: CDR1 SGHTA, CDR2 FQGTGA. The CDR3 consists of 14 residues. Trimming left V 6 bases short and J 1 base short, with 10 bases between.

The sample taken for sequencing was peripheral blood. This TCR came from an older man with acute or convalescent COVID-19. This chain joins TRBV7-3 and TRBJ2-1; no reliable D call. As DNA, the CDR3 is TGTGCCAGCAGGGAGACCCATTCCTACAATGAGCAGTTCTTC. Translated: CASRETHSYNEQFF.